The 3 T cell receptor beta chains presented below share a single source sample, sequenced in a study of T cells after yellow fever vaccination. Using its own MiXCR run on the 5' RACE reads, TCRdb lists one record per CDR3 protein. The sample lists a few hundred thousand distinct CDR3 sequences, about 4.5% occurring once. Sequencing was performed on PBMCs, taken 15 days after the yellow fever booster vaccination. The receptors originated from a man between 18 and 35 years old who received the YFV17D yellow fever vaccine.

About this clonotype: Being one base from a much bigger clone, this may be a read error. The V and J genes are TRBV19 and TRBJ1-1, with D maybe TRBD1 (5 bases). CDR1 and CDR2 from the germline V gene are LNHDA and SQIVND (reference sequence). CDR3 length equals 14 residues. The CDR3 loop is CASSNVGRGTVAFF. In DNA form, the CDR3 reads TGTGCCAGTAGTAATGTCGGAAGGGGCACTGTAGCTTTCTTT.

This clonotype was detected a few times. This chain connects TRBV6-1 to TRBJ1-2, with D unclear. Germline CDR1 MNHNS, CDR2 SASEGT. V gave up 6 bases and J gave up 5 bases, with 13 bases separating them. This CDR3 has 13 residues. CDR3 sequence reads: CASRTGRRYGYTF. Here the CDR3 DNA reads TGTGCCAGCAGGACCGGTCGGCGGTATGGCTACACCTTC.

There are many counts of this clonotype. V is TRBV6-5 and J is TRBJ2-5; D unresolved. This CDR3 is built from 14 residues. The germline gives CDR1 MNHEY, CDR2 SVGAGI. V was cut by 6 bases and J by 2 bases, with 13 bases left in between. The CDR3 is CASRRSSVQETQYF. Written as DNA, the CDR3 is TGTGCCAGCAGGCGATCTAGTGTTCAAGAGACCCAGTACTTC.